The present entry profiles one T cell receptor beta chain with its context. The CDR3 is 15 amino acids. This record comes from a study of blood T cell repertoires in COVID-19. Per the original data handling: For nucleated cells, counts were estimated from reference gene primer amplification. Repertoires were generated with immunoSEQ multiplex PCR, while TCRdb's copy carries only in-frame clones and drops some. V, J and clone size are taken as reported in that table, and D and trimming were inferred from the DNA itself. There are approximately 30,000 clones in the sample; around 90% occur only once, and under 3.5% lies in the top ten.

Sequenced input: peripheral blood. The genes are TRBV12-2 and TRBJ1-5. TRBV12-2 is designated a pseudogene. The TCR comes from a human donor in a cohort sampled during active COVID-19. CDR3 DNA: TGTGCAAGTCGCTTCATTAGACTGTACAATCAGCCCCAGCATTTT. Its protein is CASRFIRLYNQPQHF.